Many counts were recorded for the clone carrying this TCR beta chain. The antigen remains unidentified. TCRdb reprocessed the 5' RACE reads via MiXCR and lists one record per CDR3 protein. The sample carries some 120,000 distinct CDR3 sequences, roughly 15% recorded once. Trimming removed 0 bases from V and 9 bases from J, with 11 bases in between. Looked up from germline, CDR1 is LGHDT and CDR2 is YNNKEL (reference sequence). This CDR3 has 14 amino acids. The data were taken from a study of CD8 T cells in ankylosing spondylitis. The study's findings and limits: Clones tied to disease were said to be significantly enriched in matched ankylosing spondylitis synovial fluid. What appeared characteristic of ankylosing spondylitis blood was a TCR beta motif of eight highly homologous variants. In the blood and synovial fluid of reactive arthritis, some motif variants had been previously reported.

The sample comprised blood, either unsorted or a sorted T cell fraction (not recorded which). The clonotype originates from a female donor with ankylosing spondylitis or in good health (not recorded which). The chain combines TRBV3-1 with TRBJ2-2, with unresolved D. The CDR3 is CASSQDVSGRELFF. CDR3 DNA: TGTGCCAGCAGCCAAGATGTGTCGGGCCGGGAGCTGTTTTTT.